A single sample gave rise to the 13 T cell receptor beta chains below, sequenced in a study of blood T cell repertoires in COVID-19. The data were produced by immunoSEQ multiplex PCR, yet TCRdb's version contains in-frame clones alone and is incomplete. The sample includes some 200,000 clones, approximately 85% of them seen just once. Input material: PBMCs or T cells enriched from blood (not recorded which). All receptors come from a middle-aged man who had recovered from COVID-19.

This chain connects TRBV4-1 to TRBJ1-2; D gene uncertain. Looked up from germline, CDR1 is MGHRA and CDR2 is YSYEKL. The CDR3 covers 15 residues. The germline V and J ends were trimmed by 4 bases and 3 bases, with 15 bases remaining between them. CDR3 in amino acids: CASSPVSRPDYGYTF. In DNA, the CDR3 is TGCGCCAGCAGCCCCGTTTCGCGGCCGGACTATGGCTACACCTTC.

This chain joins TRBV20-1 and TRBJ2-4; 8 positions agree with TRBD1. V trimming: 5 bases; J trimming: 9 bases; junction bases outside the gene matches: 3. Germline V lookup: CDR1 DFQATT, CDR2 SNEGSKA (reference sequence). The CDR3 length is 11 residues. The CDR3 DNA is TGCAGTGCTTGGACAGGGAGCATTCAGTACTTC. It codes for CSAWTGSIQYF.

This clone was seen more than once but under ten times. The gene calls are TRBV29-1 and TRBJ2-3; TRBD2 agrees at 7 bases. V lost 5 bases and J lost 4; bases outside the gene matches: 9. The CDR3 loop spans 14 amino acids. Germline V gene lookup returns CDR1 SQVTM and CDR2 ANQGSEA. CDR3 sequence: CSVPSGNLADTQYF. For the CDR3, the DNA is TGCAGCGTTCCCAGCGGGAATCTTGCAGATACGCAGTATTTT.

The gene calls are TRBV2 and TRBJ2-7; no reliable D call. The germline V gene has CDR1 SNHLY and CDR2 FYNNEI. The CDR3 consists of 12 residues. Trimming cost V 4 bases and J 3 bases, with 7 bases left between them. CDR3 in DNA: TGTGCCAGCAGTGGGCAGATCTACGAGCAGTACGTC. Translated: CASSGQIYEQYV.

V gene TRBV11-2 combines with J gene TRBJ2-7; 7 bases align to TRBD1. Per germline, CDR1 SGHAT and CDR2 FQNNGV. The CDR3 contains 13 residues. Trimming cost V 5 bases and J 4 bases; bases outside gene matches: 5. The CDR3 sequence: CASSPTGVYEQYV. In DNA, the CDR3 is TGTGCCAGCAGCCCAACAGGGGTTTACGAGCAGTACGTC.

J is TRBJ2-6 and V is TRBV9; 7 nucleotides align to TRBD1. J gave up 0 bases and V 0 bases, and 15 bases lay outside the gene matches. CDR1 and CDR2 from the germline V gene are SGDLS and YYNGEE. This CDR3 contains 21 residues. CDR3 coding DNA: TGTGCCAGCAGCGTAGGTGGTTCGGGACAGTTAAAGTACTCTGGGGCCAACGTCCTGACTTTC. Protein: CASSVGGSGQLKYSGANVLTF.

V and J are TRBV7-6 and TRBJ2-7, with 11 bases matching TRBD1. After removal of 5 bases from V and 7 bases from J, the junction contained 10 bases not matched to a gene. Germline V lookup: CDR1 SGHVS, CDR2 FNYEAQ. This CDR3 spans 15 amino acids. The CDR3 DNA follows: TGTGCCAGCAGCCCATGGACAGGGGGCGGGCAGGAGCAGTACTTC. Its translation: CASSPWTGGGQEQYF.

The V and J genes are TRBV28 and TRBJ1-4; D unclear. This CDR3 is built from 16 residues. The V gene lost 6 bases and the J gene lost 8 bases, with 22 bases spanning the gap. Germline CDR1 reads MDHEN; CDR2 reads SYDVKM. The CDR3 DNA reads TGTGCCAGCAGCCCTAAGTCAGGCCTCGGGGAGGAAAAACTGTTTTTT. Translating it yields CASSPKSGLGEEKLFF.

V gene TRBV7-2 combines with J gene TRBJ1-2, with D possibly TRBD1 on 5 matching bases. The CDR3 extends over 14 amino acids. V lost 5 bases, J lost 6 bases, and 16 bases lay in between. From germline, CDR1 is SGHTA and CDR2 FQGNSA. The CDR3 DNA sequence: TGTGCCAGCAGCCCGGGACTGGGGGGTGATGGCTACACCTTC. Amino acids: CASSPGLGGDGYTF.

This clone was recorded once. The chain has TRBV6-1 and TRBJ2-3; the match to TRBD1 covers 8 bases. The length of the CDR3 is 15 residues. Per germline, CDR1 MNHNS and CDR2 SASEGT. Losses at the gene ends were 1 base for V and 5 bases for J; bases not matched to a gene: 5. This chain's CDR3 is CASSEVGQGVDTQYF. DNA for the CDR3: TGTGCCAGCAGTGAAGTTGGACAGGGTGTAGATACGCAGTATTTT.

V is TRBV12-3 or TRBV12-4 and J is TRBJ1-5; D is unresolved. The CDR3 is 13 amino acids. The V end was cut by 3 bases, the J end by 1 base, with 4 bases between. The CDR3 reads CASSFYSNQPQHF. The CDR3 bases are TGTGCCAGCAGTTTCTACAGCAATCAGCCCCAGCATTTT.

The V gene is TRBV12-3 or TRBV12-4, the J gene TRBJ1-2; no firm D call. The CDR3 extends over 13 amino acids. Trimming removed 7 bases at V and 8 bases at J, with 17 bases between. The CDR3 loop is CASTPDSNKGYTF. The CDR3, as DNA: TGTGCCAGCACCCCTGACTCCAACAAGGGCTACACCTTC.

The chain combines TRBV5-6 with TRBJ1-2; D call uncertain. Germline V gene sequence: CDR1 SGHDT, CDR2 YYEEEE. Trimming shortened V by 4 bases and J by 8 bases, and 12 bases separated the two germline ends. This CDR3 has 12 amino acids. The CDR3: CASSPIEAGYTF. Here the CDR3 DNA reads TGTGCCAGCAGCCCGATCGAGGCGGGCTACACCTTC. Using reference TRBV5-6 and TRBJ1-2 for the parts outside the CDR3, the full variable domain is DAGVTQSPTHLIKTRGQQVTLRCSPKSGHDTVSWYQQALGQGPQFIFQYYEEEERQRGNFPDRFSGHQFPNYSSELNVNALLLGDSALYLCASSPIEAGYTFGSGTRLTVV.